This passage covers 10 T cell receptor beta chains from one sample sequenced in a study of blood T cells in healthy people across ages (dated by TCRdb to between 2015 and 2017). The method was 5' RACE. This sample was sequenced with an Illumina HiSeq 2500. The second PCR ran for about 6 to 12 cycles and used a J-beta primer mix along with a sample-barcoded 5' primer. Starting from the raw public reads, TCRdb applied fastp trimming at Q25, assembled clones with MiXCR and retained in-frame beta chains. For every CDR3 protein sequence, its rows merge into one entry that carries the most common genes and DNA. Here the sample has approximately 670,000 distinct CDR3 sequences; about 43% occur a single time. The ten largest clones capture around 30% of the sample. Sequencing was carried out using blood. The receptors come from a man older than 75 in good health.

This chain joins TRBV6-5 and TRBJ1-2; 9 bases map to TRBD1. Losses at the gene ends were 10 bases for V and 0 bases for J; bases not matched to a gene: 9. There are 15 residues in the CDR3. Germline V lookup: CDR1 MNHEY, CDR2 SVGAGI. Here the CDR3 reads CANRKGTGSNYGYTF. The CDR3 bases are TGTGCCAACAGAAAAGGGACAGGGTCTAACTATGGCTACACCTTC.

The chain couples TRBV5-6 to TRBJ1-2; D not certain. V shed 0 bases and J shed 5 bases, with 14 bases lying between them. Germline CDR1 is SGHDT and CDR2 is YYEEEE. This CDR3 is 15 amino acids long. CDR3 sequence reads: CASSLVVGGDYGYTF. CDR3 nucleotides: TGTGCCAGCAGCTTGGTGGTCGGTGGAGATTATGGCTACACCTTC.

The chain joins TRBV11-3 to TRBJ2-1, with D maybe TRBD1 (6 bases). Trimming stripped 2 bases from V and 9 bases from J, with 11 bases between. The CDR3 contains 13 residues. Germline V CDR1 and CDR2: SGHNT, YENEEA. CDR3 region: CASSLKAGVEQFF. The DNA for the CDR3 is TGTGCCAGCAGCTTAAAAGCAGGGGTTGAGCAGTTCTTC.

The rearrangement joins TRBV5-1 to TRBJ1-2, with 9 positions matching TRBD1. This CDR3 spans 14 amino acids. Germline V gene lookup returns CDR1 SGHRS and CDR2 YFSETQ. The V and J ends lost 0 bases and 8 bases, in that order; junction bases with no gene match: 5. The CDR3 DNA is TGCGCCAGCAGCTTGGACCGGACAGGGGACGGCTACACCTTC. Encoded protein: CASSLDRTGDGYTF.

Turning to this clonotype: An end of the junction differs from the germline gene, which may be a read error. J is TRBJ1-2 and V is TRBV6-2 or TRBV6-3; D may be TRBD1 (5 bases). Per the germline V gene, CDR1 is MNHEY and CDR2 is SVGEGT. The CDR3 has 13 amino acids. CDR3 DNA sequence: TGTGCCAGCAGTTGGGACTCGGTCTATAGCTACACCTTC. Its protein is CASSWDSVYSYTF.

The genes are TRBV6-1 and TRBJ2-4; tentative D call: TRBD2 (6 bases). V lost 5 bases to trimming and J lost 0 bases, with 20 bases between them. The germline CDR1 and CDR2 sequences are MNHNS and SASEGT. The CDR3 is 18 residues long. CDR3: CASSKETGVGLAKNIQYF. CDR3 nucleotide sequence: TGTGCCAGCAGTAAGGAAACGGGAGTGGGGTTAGCCAAAAACATTCAGTACTTC.

The J gene is TRBJ2-1, the V gene TRBV12-3 or TRBV12-4, with D perhaps given as TRBD1 or TRBD2 (5 bases each). CDR3 length: 14 amino acids. The germline V and J ends were trimmed by 2 bases and 9 bases, with 14 bases remaining between them. The CDR3 is CASSLRPGAGEQFF. CDR3 coding DNA: TGTGCCAGCAGTTTACGACCTGGGGCGGGTGAGCAGTTCTTC.

The gene calls are TRBV2 and TRBJ2-1; 9 bases match TRBD1. In germline, CDR1 is SNHLY, CDR2 FYNNEI. The CDR3 is 15 amino acids. The J segment lost 0 bases and the V segment lost 6 bases, leaving 3 bases of the junction unmatched. The CDR3 spells CASRMDRGSYNEQFF. The CDR3 DNA is TGTGCCAGCAGGATGGACAGGGGCTCCTACAATGAGCAGTTCTTC.

Only one count was recorded for this clonotype. The rearrangement uses TRBV10-3 and TRBJ2-5; D is unclear. V lost 4 bases and J lost 2, with 8 bases in between. The CDR3 runs to 13 residues. CDR1 is ENHRY and CDR2 is SYGVKD in the germline V gene. The CDR3 nucleotides read TGTGCCATCAGTGCGAACTCTCAAGAGACCCAGTACTTC. It encodes CAISANSQETQYF.

This clonotype was found a few times. The V gene is TRBV6-1, the J gene TRBJ2-6; 11 nucleotides line up with TRBD1. This CDR3 spans 19 amino acids. J lost 3 bases, V lost 7 bases, and 14 bases had no gene match. Germline V lookup: CDR1 MNHNS, CDR2 SASEGT. The CDR3 DNA is TGTGCCAGCATTCCAACGGCGGGACAGGGGGTAATTGGGGCCAACGTCCTGACTTTC. Residues: CASIPTAGQGVIGANVLTF.